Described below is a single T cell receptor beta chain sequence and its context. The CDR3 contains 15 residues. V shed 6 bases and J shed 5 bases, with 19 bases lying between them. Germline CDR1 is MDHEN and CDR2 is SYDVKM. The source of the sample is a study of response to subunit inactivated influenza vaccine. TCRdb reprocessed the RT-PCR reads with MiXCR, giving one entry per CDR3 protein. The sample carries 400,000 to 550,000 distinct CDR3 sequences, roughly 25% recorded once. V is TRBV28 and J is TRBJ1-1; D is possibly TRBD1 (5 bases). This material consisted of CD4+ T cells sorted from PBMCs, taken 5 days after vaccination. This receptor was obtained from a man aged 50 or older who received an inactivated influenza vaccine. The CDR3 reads CASRPDWDQGTEAFF. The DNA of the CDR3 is TGTGCCAGCAGGCCCGACTGGGACCAGGGTACTGAAGCTTTCTTT.